The clone carrying this TCR beta chain was recorded once. The target antigen is unknown. Genomic DNA of each subset was evenly split across several immunoSEQ plates. The repertoire was sequenced with immunoSEQ multiplex PCR; TCRdb's copy has only in-frame clones and lacks some. This sample has a few million clones, with 85% to 95% found just once. The data were taken from a study of shared clonotypes between healthy human individuals. Findings and limits, study-wide: Larger richness was generally estimated for naive than memory subsets.

Investigators divided CD4+ cells into CD45RA+ naive and CD45RA-negative memory subsets. The CDR3 is 15 residues long. V gave up 2 bases and J gave up 2 bases, with 12 bases separating them. Looked up from germline, CDR1 is KGHSH and CDR2 is LQKENI. This receptor was obtained from a man between 18 and 35 years old in good health. Some clones in this sample may be carry-over from other donors' samples. The sequencing input was naive CD4+ T cells from PBMCs. Subset given: CD45RA+ positively selected. The chain recombines TRBV18 with TRBJ1-2; D call uncertain. CDR3 protein: CASSPSSAANYGYTF. In DNA form, the CDR3 reads TGTGCCAGCTCACCATCCTCCGCAGCGAACTATGGCTACACCTTC.